The 28 T cell receptor beta chains below were found in one sample sequenced in a study of T cells in localized non-small cell lung cancer. Here immunoSEQ multiplex PCR was the method, and the copy in TCRdb shows in-frame clones only, minus some. The sample shows approximately 24,000 clones, approximately 90% of them seen only once. This sample comprised peripheral blood, obtained before any cancer treatment. The receptor source for this set is a female donor over 55 with stage II squamous cell lung carcinoma.

The chain recombines TRBV4-3 with TRBJ1-6; D not certain. Between the trimmed V and J ends, which lost 2 bases and 6 bases, there was a span of 11 bases. The CDR3 is 15 amino acids. In germline, CDR1 is LGHNA, CDR2 YSLEER. CDR3 residues: CASSQLGFSNSPLHF. Here the CDR3 DNA reads TGCGCCAGCAGCCAATTGGGTTTTAGTAATTCACCCCTCCACTTT.

The rearrangement joins TRBV7-9 to TRBJ2-1; tentative D call: TRBD2 (6 bases). This CDR3 has 16 residues. Per the germline V gene, CDR1 is SEHNR and CDR2 is FQNEAQ (reference sequence). Trimming cost V 1 base and J 3 bases, with 13 bases left between them. Here the CDR3 reads CASSLVRLANYNEQFF. CDR3 DNA sequence: TGTGCCAGCAGCTTAGTTCGGCTAGCGAACTACAATGAGCAGTTCTTC.

The chain is built from TRBV5-1 and TRBJ2-7; 9 bases line up with TRBD1. The CDR3 is made up of 14 amino acids. Germline assignment: CDR1 SGHRS and CDR2 YFSETQ. J lost 4 bases, V lost 1 base, and 3 bases had no gene match. CDR3 amino acids: CASSLTGGWYEQYF. CDR3 bases: TGCGCCAGCAGCTTGACAGGGGGCTGGTACGAGCAGTACTTC.

The DNA of the CDR3 is TGTGCCAGCAGTACGGGCGGGAGTACAGATACGCAGTATTTT. Its translation is CASSTGGSTDTQYF. The chain combines TRBV6-4 with TRBJ2-3; 7 bases are shared with TRBD2. This CDR3 comprises 14 residues. Germline V gives CDR1 MRHNA, CDR2 SNTAGT. The J segment lost 3 bases and the V segment lost 5 bases, leaving 5 bases of the junction unmatched.

The CDR3 DNA reads TGTGCCAGCAGTCCCGGCGGGGCTTATGGCTACACCTTC. Amino acids: CASSPGGAYGYTF. The rearrangement links TRBV28 to TRBJ1-2; maybe TRBD1 (5 bases). V lost 5 bases to trimming and J lost 5 bases, with 12 bases between them. Looked up from germline, CDR1 is MDHEN and CDR2 is SYDVKM. The CDR3 is 13 residues long.

The chain combines TRBV18 with TRBJ2-1; D gene unclear. The CDR3 length is 14 residues. Germline values: CDR1 KGHSH, CDR2 LQKENI. With 3 bases removed from V and 7 bases from J, the gap between germline ends came to 13 bases. The CDR3 DNA follows: TGTGCCAGCTCACCCGTGGGGTGGGGAAATGAGCAGTTCTTC. As protein: CASSPVGWGNEQFF.

Note on this clone: Relative to the germline gene, one junction end is altered; a read error may explain this. The sample holds other DNA sequences that translate to the same CDR3. This chain joins TRBV28 and TRBJ1-2; D is ambiguous. Germline V gives CDR1 MDHEN, CDR2 SYDVKM. The CDR3 contains 11 residues. In DNA form, the CDR3 reads TGTGCCAGTAGTTATAACTATGGCTACACCTTC. Translated, it gives CASSYNYGYTF.

The CDR3, as DNA: TGCGCCAGCAGCCAAGGCCCGGGCCCCCAAGAGACCCAGTACTTC. Its translation: CASSQGPGPQETQYF. The chain employs TRBV4-1 and TRBJ2-5; D ambiguous. CDR3 size: 15 residues. The V end was cut by 1 base, the J end by 1 base, with 10 bases between. CDR1 is MGHRA and CDR2 is YSYEKL in the germline V gene.

CDR3 residues: CASRRDGGSLTQYF. The CDR3 bases are TGCGCCAGCAGGAGAGACGGGGGAAGTTTGACCCAGTACTTC. The chain uses TRBV5-1 and TRBJ2-5; perhaps TRBD2 as D (6 bases). In germline, CDR1 is SGHRS, CDR2 YFSETQ. This CDR3 region has 14 residues. Deletions cut 5 bases from V and 7 bases from J, with 18 bases between.

V gene TRBV11-2 combines with J gene TRBJ2-1; D gene uncertain. The V end lost 1 base, the J end lost 1 base, and 5 bases lay between the germline ends. Germline V CDR1 and CDR2: SGHAT, FQNNGV. The CDR3 covers 14 residues. The CDR3 reads CASSLVISYNEQFF. CDR3 sequence (DNA): TGTGCCAGCAGCTTAGTCATTTCCTACAATGAGCAGTTCTTC. Full variable domain (outside the CDR3, taken from reference TRBV11-2 and TRBJ2-1): EAGVAQSPRYKIIEKRQSVAFWCNPISGHATLYWYQQILGQGPKLLIQFQNNGVVDDSQLPKDRFSAERLKGVDSTLKIQPAKLEDSAVYLCASSLVISYNEQFFGPGTRLTVL.

V usage is TRBV7-6 and J usage is TRBJ2-5, with 10 bases identical to TRBD2. J was trimmed by 2 bases and V by 1 base; bases with no gene match: 4. The germline gives CDR1 SGHVS, CDR2 FNYEAQ. The CDR3 has 16 residues. DNA for the CDR3: TGTGCCAGCAGCTTAGAAGCGGGGGGGGGACAAGAGACCCAGTACTTC. It specifies CASSLEAGGGQETQYF.

The V gene is TRBV5-1, the J gene TRBJ2-7, with a possible D match to TRBD2 (5 bases). Deletions cut 4 bases from V and 7 bases from J, with 18 bases between. Germline V gene lookup returns CDR1 SGHRS and CDR2 YFSETQ. The CDR3 totals 14 residues. The CDR3: CASSPRRETGEQYF. CDR3 coding DNA: TGCGCCAGCAGCCCGAGACGTGAAACGGGGGAGCAGTACTTC.

V gene TRBV7-2 combines with J gene TRBJ2-7; D may be TRBD2 (6 bases). V lost 1 base, J lost 2 bases, and 9 bases lay in between. CDR1 and CDR2 (germline): SGHTA, FQGNSA. This CDR3 is 14 amino acids long. The CDR3 is CASSLVGRTYEQYF. The CDR3 nucleotides are TGTGCCAGCAGCTTAGTTGGGAGGACCTACGAGCAGTACTTC.

This clone has just a few counts. The V call is TRBV5-1, the J call TRBJ2-1, with D unclear. The V gene lost 0 bases and the J gene lost 5 bases, with 9 bases spanning the gap. Looked up from germline, CDR1 is SGHRS and CDR2 is YFSETQ. The CDR3 totals 14 residues. Here the CDR3 DNA reads TGCGCCAGCAGCTTGGCCTCGACGGACAATGAGCAGTTCTTC. Its translation is CASSLASTDNEQFF.

V usage is TRBV6-6 and J usage is TRBJ1-6; 8 bases align to TRBD1. V was clipped by 9 bases and J by 7 bases; unmatched bases: 8. This CDR3 is 14 amino acids long. Germline V gene data show CDR1 as MNHNY and CDR2 as SVGAGI (reference sequence). In DNA form, the CDR3 reads TGTGCCAGTGCGACAGGGGCGGGAAATTCACCCCTCCACTTT. Its protein product is CASATGAGNSPLHF.

J is TRBJ1-2 and V is TRBV6-5; D unclear. Trimming took off 0 bases at V and 7 bases at J, with 12 bases between the two ends. The germline V gene encodes CDR1 MNHEY and CDR2 SVGAGI. This CDR3 spans 14 amino acids. Here the CDR3 DNA reads TGTGCCAGCAGTTACTCCCGCAGTTTCTCTGGCTACACCTTC. This sequence encodes CASSYSRSFSGYTF.

This clone was picked up one time. The CDR3 here is CASSLLAGGSEQYF. DNA for the CDR3: TGCGCCAGCAGCTTACTAGCGGGAGGATCCGAGCAGTACTTC. The rearrangement joins TRBV10-1 to TRBJ2-7; 12 positions match TRBD2. The V segment lost 6 bases and the J segment 6 bases; nucleotides outside the gene matches: 6. Per germline, CDR1 WNHNN and CDR2 SYGVQD (reference sequence). There are 14 residues in the CDR3.

The chain is built from TRBV6-5 and TRBJ2-2, with 8 bases identical to TRBD1. The V and J ends lost 7 bases and 3 bases, in that order; junction bases with no gene match: 7. This CDR3 is built from 15 residues. The germline gives CDR1 MNHEY, CDR2 SVGAGI. DNA of the CDR3: TGTGCCAGCATGGCCGGGACAGGTTACACCGGGGAGCTGTTTTTT. Translation gives CASMAGTGYTGELFF.

This clone was picked up one time. V and J are TRBV5-1 and TRBJ2-7; no clear D. Trimming removed 0 bases at V and 7 bases at J, with 8 bases between. The CDR3 spans 12 residues. CDR1 and CDR2 from the germline V gene are SGHRS and YFSETQ. CDR3 sequence: CASSLDFGEQYF. As DNA, the CDR3 is TGCGCCAGCAGCTTGGATTTCGGGGAGCAGTACTTC. The complete variable domain, with remaining parts taken from reference TRBV5-1 and TRBJ2-7, reads KAGVTQTPRYLIKTRGQQVTLSCSPISGHRSVSWYQQTPGQGLQFLFEYFSETQRNKGNFPGRFSGRQFSNSRSEMNVSTLELGDSALYLCASSLDFGEQYFGPGTRLTVT.

The chain links TRBV30 to TRBJ1-1; D is possibly TRBD1 (6 bases). CDR3 size: 14 residues. Trimming shortened V by 1 base and J by 6 bases, and 15 bases separated the two germline ends. CDR1 is GTSNPN, CDR2 SVGIG, per germline (reference sequence). The CDR3 loop reads CAWSGTGGSAEAFF. The CDR3 nucleotides read TGTGCCTGGAGTGGTACGGGGGGCAGCGCTGAAGCTTTCTTT.

The CDR3 nucleotides read TGTGCCTGGACCCGGGACCTCCGCTCCTACAATGAGCAGTTCTTC. This encodes CAWTRDLRSYNEQFF. V is TRBV30 and J is TRBJ2-1; TRBD1 or TRBD2 may be the D gene (5 bases each). In germline, CDR1 is GTSNPN, CDR2 SVGIG (reference sequence). Trimming shortened V by 4 bases and J by 0 bases, and 13 bases separated the two germline ends. The CDR3 is made up of 15 amino acids. Combining the CDR3 with reference TRBV30 and TRBJ2-1 gives the whole variable domain SQTIHQWPATLVQPVGSPLSLECTVEGTSNPNLYWYRQAAGRGLQLLFYSVGIGQISSEVPQNLSASRPQDRQFILSSKKLLLSDSGFYLCAWTRDLRSYNEQFFGPGTRLTVL.

V is TRBV6-1 and J is TRBJ1-2; D possibly corresponds to TRBD1 (5 bases). Germline CDR1 and CDR2: MNHNS and SASEGT. The CDR3 sequence is 12 residues long. V was pared by 3 bases and J by 8 bases, with 10 bases between. CDR3 sequence (DNA): TGTGCCAGCAGTGAGCGGGGCGGCGGCTACACCTTC. Translation: CASSERGGGYTF.

This chain connects TRBV29-1 to TRBJ1-2; 8 nucleotides match TRBD1. With V trimmed by 5 bases and J by 4 bases, 6 bases remained unmatched. Germline values: CDR1 SQVTM, CDR2 ANQGSEA. The CDR3 spans 13 residues. The CDR3, as DNA: TGCAGCGTTCCTACAGGACAGGGCTATGGCTACACCTTC. Amino acid sequence: CSVPTGQGYGYTF. Variable domain in full (rest from reference TRBV29-1 and TRBJ1-2): SAVISQKPSRDICQRGTSLTIQCQVDSQVTMMFWYRQQPGQSLTLIATANQGSEATYESGFVIDKFPISRPNLTFSTLTVSNMSPEDSSIYLCSVPTGQGYGYTFGSGTRLTVV.

This chain connects TRBV11-2 to TRBJ1-1, with 7 nucleotides matching TRBD1. The CDR3 totals 15 residues. Germline V gene data show CDR1 as SGHAT and CDR2 as FQNNGV. V lost 6 bases, J lost 6 bases, and 13 bases stayed unmatched. Written as DNA, the CDR3 is TGTGCCAGCAGTCGGACGGACAGGCAAGAGTCTGAAGCTTTCTTT. It translates to CASSRTDRQESEAFF.

The rearrangement joins TRBV7-8 to TRBJ2-3, with TRBD2 matching over 9 bases. V gave up 0 bases and J gave up 3 bases; unmatched junction bases: 7. Germline V gives CDR1 SGHVS, CDR2 FQNEAQ. This CDR3 has 17 residues. The CDR3: CASSLAAGSGGTDTQYF. CDR3 nucleotides: TGTGCCAGCAGCTTAGCGGCGGGTAGCGGGGGTACAGATACGCAGTATTTT. Based on the CDR3 plus reference TRBV7-8 and TRBJ2-3, the full variable domain is GAGVSQSPRYKVAKRGQDVALRCDPISGHVSLFWYQQALGQGPEFLTYFQNEAQLDKSGLPSDRFFAERPEGSVSTLKIQRTQQEDSAVYLCASSLAAGSGGTDTQYFGPGTRLTVL.

V usage is TRBV5-6 and J usage is TRBJ2-1, with D possibly being TRBD2 (5 bases). CDR1 is SGHDT and CDR2 is YYEEEE in the germline V gene. This CDR3 comprises 13 residues. V lost 0 bases and J 9 bases, leaving 10 bases between the germline ends. This chain's CDR3 is CASSLVDSAEQFF. The CDR3 coding sequence is TGTGCCAGCAGCTTGGTAGATAGCGCTGAGCAGTTCTTC.

The chain recombines TRBV30 with TRBJ2-1; 10 nucleotides agree with TRBD2. The CDR3 spans 15 residues. Losses at the gene ends were 2 bases for V and 4 bases for J; bases not matched to a gene: 5. CDR1 and CDR2 (germline): GTSNPN, SVGIG (reference sequence). CDR3 DNA sequence: TGTGCCTGGAGTAGGGCTAGCGGGAGATACAATGAGCAGTTCTTC. This encodes CAWSRASGRYNEQFF.

This sequence joins TRBV28 and TRBJ1-2; possibly TRBD1 for D (5 bases). V gave up 5 bases and J gave up 7 bases, with 20 bases separating them. The CDR3 covers 15 residues. Germline CDR1 reads MDHEN; CDR2 reads SYDVKM. The CDR3 reads CASSPFLAGVGGYTF. CDR3 bases: TGTGCCAGCAGTCCCTTTTTAGCGGGGGTTGGTGGCTACACCTTC.